The T cell receptor beta chain under discussion was sequenced for a study of blood T cells in healthy people across ages. PCR was performed a second time for about 6 to 12 cycles using a sample-barcoded 5' primer and a J-beta primer mix. TCRdb used MiXCR to reprocess the 5' RACE reads, holding one entry per CDR3 protein. The data contain approximately 830,000 distinct CDR3 sequences, 62% of them singletons. This clonotype was observed once. With 7 bases removed from V and 5 bases from J, the gap between germline ends came to 26 bases. The CDR3 is 17 amino acids. The V gene's germline CDR1 is MNHNS and CDR2 SASEGT.

The sequencing sample was made of blood. The sequence was obtained from a man aged 30 to 39 in good health. The genes are TRBV6-1 and TRBJ2-5; TRBD2 is a possible D gene (6 bases). CDR3 region: CASTGGQPTAEGETQYF. In DNA, the CDR3 is TGTGCCAGCACTGGAGGACAACCTACTGCGGAGGGGGAGACCCAGTACTTC.